Listed below are T cell receptor beta chains from one sample, sequenced in a study of blood T cell repertoires in COVID-19. Data came from immunoSEQ multiplex PCR; TCRdb stores just in-frame clones and leaves some out. The profile covers about 120,000 clones, with about 87% appearing a single time and 25% to 30% taken by the ten largest. The sample consisted of peripheral blood. The source of these receptors is a woman in her seventies with acute or convalescent COVID-19. The CDR3 runs from the conserved cysteine through the conserved F or W. D genes are given only for firm matches. Not all rows give a size; the values are once, few, many and, for expanded clones, a class.

>TRBD2|TRBJ2-5|TRBV19|few
TGTGCCAGTAGTTCCCGACGGGGGGTCCAAGAGACCCAGTACTTC
CASSSRRGVQETQYF
>TRBD2|TRBJ2-7|TRBV5-1|few
TGCGCCAGCAGCGAGGGACTAGCGCCCTTCGAGCAGTACTTC
CASSEGLAPFEQYF
>-|TRBJ2-7|TRBV9|-
TGTGCCAGCAGCGTAGGTAGCGAGGCTCAGCAGTACTTC
CASSVGSEAQQYF
>-|TRBJ1-4|TRBV2|-
TGTGCCAGCAGTGACGGGCAGGGCAATGAAAAACTGTTTTTT
CASSDGQGNEKLFF
>-|TRBJ1-5|TRBV7-9|few
TGTGCCAGCAGCTTAGGACGACAGAACAATCAGCCCCAGCATTTT
CASSLGRQNNQPQHF
>-|TRBJ1-1|TRBV28|-
TGTGCCAGCAGTTTACAGGGGATGAACACTGAAGCTTTCTTT
CASSLQGMNTEAFF
>-|TRBJ2-5|TRBV21-1|-
TGTGCCAGCAGCAATGTGCGACTGGGGCATGGGGAGACCCAGTACTTC
CASSNVRLGHGETQYF
>TRBD1|TRBJ2-1|TRBV5-1|-
TGCGCCAGCAGTCCCGGGCGACAGGGGTCTTACAATGAGCAGTTCTTC
CASSPGRQGSYNEQFF
>-|TRBJ2-7|TRBV5-1|once
TGCGCCAGCAGTAGAACGGACAACTACGAGCAGTACTTC
CASSRTDNYEQYF
>TRBD1|TRBJ1-2|TRBV3-1/TRBV3-2|-
TGTGCCAGCAGCCGGTGGAGCGGGACAGGGGAGTATGGCTACACCTTC
CASSRWSGTGEYGYTF
>TRBD1|TRBJ1-2|TRBV2|-
TGTGCCAGCAGTGAGCGACAGGGGGGAAATGGCTACACCTTC
CASSERQGGNGYTF
>-|TRBJ1-3|TRBV7-3|-
TGTGCCAGCAGCTTATTCGGGAGTGAATTTCCCGGAAACACCATATATTTT
CASSLFGSEFPGNTIYF
>TRBD1|TRBJ1-6|TRBV2|once
TGTGCCAGCAGGAAAGACAGGGGTCGAGGGAATTCACCCCTCCACTTT
CASRKDRGRGNSPLHF
>-|TRBJ2-3|TRBV7-9|-
TGTGCCAGCAGCTCCCGCTCCTACAGGGTCGCCAGCACAGATACGCAGTATTTT
CASSSRSYRVASTDTQYF
>-|TRBJ1-2|TRBV30|-
TGTGCCTCCCGAGGTGTAGCTAACTATGGCTACACCTTC
CASRGVANYGYTF
>TRBD2|TRBJ2-7|TRBV7-2|-
TGTGCCAGCAGCTTGGGGGGGACTAGCCTATACGAGCAGTACTTC
CASSLGGTSLYEQYF
>-|TRBJ2-7|TRBV7-2|-
TGTGCCAGCAGCTTACGGGGAGCCTACGAGCAGTACTTC
CASSLRGAYEQYF
>TRBD1|TRBJ1-1|TRBV24-1|-
TGTGCCACCAGTGATTCAGGGGGCACTGAAGCTTTCTTT
CATSDSGGTEAFF